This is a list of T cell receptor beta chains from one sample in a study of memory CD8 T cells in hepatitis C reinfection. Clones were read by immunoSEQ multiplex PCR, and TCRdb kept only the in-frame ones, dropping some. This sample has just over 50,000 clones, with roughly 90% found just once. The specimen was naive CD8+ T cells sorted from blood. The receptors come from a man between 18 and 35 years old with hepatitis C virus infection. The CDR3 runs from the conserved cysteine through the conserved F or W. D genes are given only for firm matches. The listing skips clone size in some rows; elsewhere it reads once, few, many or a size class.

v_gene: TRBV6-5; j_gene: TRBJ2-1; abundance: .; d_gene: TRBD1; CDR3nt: TGTGCCAGCAGTTACTCCGGACAGGGGGGCGATGAGCAGTTCTTC; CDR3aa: CASSYSGQGGDEQFF
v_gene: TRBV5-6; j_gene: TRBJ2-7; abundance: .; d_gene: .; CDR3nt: TGTGCCAGCAGCCATGATACTGCCTACGAGCAGTACTTC; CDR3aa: CASSHDTAYEQYF
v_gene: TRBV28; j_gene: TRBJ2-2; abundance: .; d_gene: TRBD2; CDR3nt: TGTGCCAGCAGTTTTGGACTAGCGGGGAACACCGGGGAGCTGTTTTTT; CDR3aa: CASSFGLAGNTGELFF
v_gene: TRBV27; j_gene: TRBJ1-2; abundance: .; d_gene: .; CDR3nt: TGTGCCAGCAGTTTATCAGGGGGGGGCTATGGCTACACCTTC; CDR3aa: CASSLSGGGYGYTF
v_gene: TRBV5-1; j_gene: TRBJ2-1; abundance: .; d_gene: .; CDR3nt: TGCGCCAGCAGCTTGGTCCGCAGGCGGGGTGAGCAGTTCTTC; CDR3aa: CASSLVRRRGEQFF
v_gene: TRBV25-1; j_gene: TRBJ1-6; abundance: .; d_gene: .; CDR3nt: TGTGCCAGCAGCCCCACAGGGATCGGGTCACCCCTCCACTTT; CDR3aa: CASSPTGIGSPLHF
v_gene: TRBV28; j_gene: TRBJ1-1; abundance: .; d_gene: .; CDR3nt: TGTGCCAGCAGTTCCCGCGGGAAAGAAGGCCCAGCTTTCTTT; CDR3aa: CASSSRGKEGPAFF
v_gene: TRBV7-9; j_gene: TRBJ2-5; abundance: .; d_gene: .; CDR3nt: TGTGCCAGCAGCCGAGATAGCGGTTCGGGGCAGTACTTC; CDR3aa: CASSRDSGSGQYF
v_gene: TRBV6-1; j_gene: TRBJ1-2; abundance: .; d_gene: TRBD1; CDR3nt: TGTGCCAGCAGTTTCACCGGGACAGGGCGCTATGGCTACACCTTC; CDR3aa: CASSFTGTGRYGYTF
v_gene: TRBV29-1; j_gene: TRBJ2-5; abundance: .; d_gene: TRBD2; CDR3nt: TGCAGCGGGCGTAGTAGCGGGGGGTACCAAGAGACCCAGTACTTC; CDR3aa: CSGRSSGGYQETQYF
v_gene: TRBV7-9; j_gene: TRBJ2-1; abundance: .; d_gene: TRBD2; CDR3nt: TGTGCCAGCAGGCAGACTAGCGGTGGCTCCTACAATGAGCAGTTCTTC; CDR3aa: CASRQTSGGSYNEQFF
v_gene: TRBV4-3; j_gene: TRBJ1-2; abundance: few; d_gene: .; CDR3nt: TGCGCCAGCAGCCAAGTGCGCGACAGCTATGGCTACACCTTC; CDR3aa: CASSQVRDSYGYTF
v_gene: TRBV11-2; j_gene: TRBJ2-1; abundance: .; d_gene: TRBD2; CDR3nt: TGTGCCAGCAGCTCGATGACTAGCGAGCAGTTCTTC; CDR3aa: CASSSMTSEQFF
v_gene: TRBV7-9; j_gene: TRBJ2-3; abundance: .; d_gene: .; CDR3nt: TGTGCCAGCAGCTATACAGGGAACACCCCAGATACGCAGTATTTT; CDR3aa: CASSYTGNTPDTQYF
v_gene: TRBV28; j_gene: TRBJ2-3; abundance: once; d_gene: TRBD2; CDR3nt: TGTGCCAGCAGTCAAACTAGCGTATACACAGATACGCAGTATTTT; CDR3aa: CASSQTSVYTDTQYF
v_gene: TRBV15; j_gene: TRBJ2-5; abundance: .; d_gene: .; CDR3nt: TGTGCCACCACCCAGGGGGGCTTGTTATCGGAGACCCAGTACTTC; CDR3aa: CATTQGGLLSETQYF
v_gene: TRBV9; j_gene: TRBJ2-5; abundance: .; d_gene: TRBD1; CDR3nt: TGTGCCAGCAGCGTAGGACAGGGGGCGGGGGAGACCCAGTACTTC; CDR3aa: CASSVGQGAGETQYF
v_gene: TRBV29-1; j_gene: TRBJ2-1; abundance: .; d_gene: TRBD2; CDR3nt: TGCAGCGTTGAAGATCCCCAACTAGCGTCAAGCTCCTACAATGAGCAGTTCTTC; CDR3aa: CSVEDPQLASSSYNEQFF
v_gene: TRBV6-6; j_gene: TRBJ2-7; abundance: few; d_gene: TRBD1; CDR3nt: TGTGCCAGCAGCCCGACAGGGCACGAGCAGTACTTC; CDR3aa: CASSPTGHEQYF
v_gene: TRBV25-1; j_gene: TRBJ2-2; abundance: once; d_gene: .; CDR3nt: TGTGCCAGCAGTGAATCTGGCAGTACAAACGGGGAGCTGTTTTTT; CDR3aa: CASSESGSTNGELFF
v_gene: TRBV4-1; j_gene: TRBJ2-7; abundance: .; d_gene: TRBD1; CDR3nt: TGCGCCAGCAGCCAGGTGGGGACAGCCTACGAGCAGTACTTC; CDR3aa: CASSQVGTAYEQYF
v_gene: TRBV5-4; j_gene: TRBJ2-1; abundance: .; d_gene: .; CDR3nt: TGTGCCAGCAGCTCTTCTATCAATGAGCAGTTCTTC; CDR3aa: CASSSSINEQFF
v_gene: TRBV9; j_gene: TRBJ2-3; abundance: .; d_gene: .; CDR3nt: TGTGCCAGCAGCGTAGTTGGAGGGGCCGTGGATACGCAGTATTTT; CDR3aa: CASSVVGGAVDTQYF
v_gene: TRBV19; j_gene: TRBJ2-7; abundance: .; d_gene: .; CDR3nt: TGTGCCAGTAGTATGGAAAACAGCTACGAGCAGTACTTC; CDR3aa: CASSMENSYEQYF
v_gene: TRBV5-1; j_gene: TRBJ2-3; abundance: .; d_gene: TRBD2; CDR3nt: TGCGCCAGCAGCTTGGGTTTCGGGAGGGCCAAGCTGGCGCAGTATTTT; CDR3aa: CASSLGFGRAKLAQYF
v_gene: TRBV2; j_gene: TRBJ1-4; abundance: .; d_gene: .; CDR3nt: TGTGCCAGCAGTGAGGGCAGGGGAGATGAAAAACTGTTTTTT; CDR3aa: CASSEGRGDEKLFF
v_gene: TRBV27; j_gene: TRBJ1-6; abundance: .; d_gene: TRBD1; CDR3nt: TGTGCCAGCAGCCCCGGGACAGGCAATTCACCCCTCCACTTT; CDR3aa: CASSPGTGNSPLHF
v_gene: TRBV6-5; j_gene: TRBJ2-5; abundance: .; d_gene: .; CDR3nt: TGTGCCAGCAGTCAACTCCAGGGTACCAAAGAGACCCAGTACTTC; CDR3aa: CASSQLQGTKETQYF
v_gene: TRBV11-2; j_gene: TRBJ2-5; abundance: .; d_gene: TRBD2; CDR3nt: TGTGCCAGCAGCCCCGGACTAGCGGGAGAACAAGAGACCCAGTACTTC; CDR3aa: CASSPGLAGEQETQYF
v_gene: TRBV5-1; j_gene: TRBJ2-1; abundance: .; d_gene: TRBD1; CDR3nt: TGCGCCAGCAGCTTGGTGGGACAGGGTGGTTACAATGAGCAGTTCTTC; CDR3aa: CASSLVGQGGYNEQFF
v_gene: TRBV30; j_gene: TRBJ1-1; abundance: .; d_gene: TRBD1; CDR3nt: TGTGCCTGGGGTGGGACAGTGAACACTGAAGCTTTCTTT; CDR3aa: CAWGGTVNTEAFF
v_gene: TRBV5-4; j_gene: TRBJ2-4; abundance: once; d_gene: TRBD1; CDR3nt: TGTGCCAGCAGCCCCGGACAGGGGGCCAAAAACATTCAGTACTTC; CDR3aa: CASSPGQGAKNIQYF
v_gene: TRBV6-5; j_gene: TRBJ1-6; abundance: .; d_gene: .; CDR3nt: TGTGCCAGCAGTCTACAGGGAAATTCACCCCTCCACTTT; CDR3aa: CASSLQGNSPLHF
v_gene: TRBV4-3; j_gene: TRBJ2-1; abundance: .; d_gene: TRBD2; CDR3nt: TGCGCCAGCAGCCAAGTGTGGCTAGCGGGGGGGCCGGGCCCTTACAATGAGCAGTTCTTC; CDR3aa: CASSQVWLAGGPGPYNEQFF
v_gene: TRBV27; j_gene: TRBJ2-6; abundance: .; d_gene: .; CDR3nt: TGTGCCAGCAGTTTAAACAGGGGGGCCAACGTCCTGACTTTC; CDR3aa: CASSLNRGANVLTF
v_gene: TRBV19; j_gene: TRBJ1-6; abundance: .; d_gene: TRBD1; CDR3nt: TGTGCCAGTAGTATGGGAGGCAGGGGGCACGCTTCACCCCTCCACTTT; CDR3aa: CASSMGGRGHASPLHF
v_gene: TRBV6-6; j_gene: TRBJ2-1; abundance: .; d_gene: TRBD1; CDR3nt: TGTGCCAGCAGTTACGGGACAGATGTTGAGCAGTTCTTC; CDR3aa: CASSYGTDVEQFF
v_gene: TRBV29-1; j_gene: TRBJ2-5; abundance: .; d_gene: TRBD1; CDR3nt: TGCAGCGTTGAAGAGCCGACAGGGGGCTTTGTAGAGACCCAGTACTTC; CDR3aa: CSVEEPTGGFVETQYF
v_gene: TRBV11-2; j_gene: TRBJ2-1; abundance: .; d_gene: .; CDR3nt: TGTGCCAGCAGCTTTCTAACTGAGCAGTTCTTC; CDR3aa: CASSFLTEQFF
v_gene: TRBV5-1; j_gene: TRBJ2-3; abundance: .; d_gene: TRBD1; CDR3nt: TGCGCCAGCAGCCCCTGGACAGGGGGCGACGGTGATACGCAGTATTTT; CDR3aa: CASSPWTGGDGDTQYF
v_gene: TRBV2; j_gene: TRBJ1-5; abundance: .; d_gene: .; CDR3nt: TGTGCCAGCAGTGATCACGGGGTATTGATCAATCAGCCCCAGCATTTT; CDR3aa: CASSDHGVLINQPQHF
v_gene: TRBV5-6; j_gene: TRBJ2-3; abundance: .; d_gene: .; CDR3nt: TGTGCCAGCAGCTTGGGACAGTATAGCACAGATACGCAGTATTTT; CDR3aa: CASSLGQYSTDTQYF
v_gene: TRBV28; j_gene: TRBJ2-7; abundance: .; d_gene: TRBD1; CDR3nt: TGTGCCAGCAGCACCGACAGGGGGCAACTCTACGAGCAGTACTTC; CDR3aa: CASSTDRGQLYEQYF
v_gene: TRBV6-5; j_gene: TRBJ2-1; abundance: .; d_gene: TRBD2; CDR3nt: TGTGCCAGCAGTTACTCGGATAGCGGGTACAATGAGCAGTTCTTC; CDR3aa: CASSYSDSGYNEQFF
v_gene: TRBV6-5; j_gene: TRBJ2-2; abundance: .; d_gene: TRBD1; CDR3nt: TGTGCCAGCGTTGGGACAGGGGACACCGGGGAGCTGTTTTTT; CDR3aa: CASVGTGDTGELFF
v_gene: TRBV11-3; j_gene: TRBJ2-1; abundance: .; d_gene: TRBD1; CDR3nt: TGTGCCAGCAGCTTTATGGGGCCAGGGGGTCACAATGAGCAGTTCTTC; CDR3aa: CASSFMGPGGHNEQFF
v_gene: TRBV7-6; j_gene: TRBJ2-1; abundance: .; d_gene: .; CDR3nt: TGTGCCAGCAGCGTGGGGAGCTCCTACAATGAGCAGTTCTTC; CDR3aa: CASSVGSSYNEQFF
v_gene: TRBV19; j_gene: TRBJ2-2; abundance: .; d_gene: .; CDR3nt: TGTGCCAGTAGTATAGTCCACGGGGCCGGGGAGCTGTTTTTT; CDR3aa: CASSIVHGAGELFF
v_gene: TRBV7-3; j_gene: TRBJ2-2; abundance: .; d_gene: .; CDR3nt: TGTGCCAGCAGCCCACCCCCGGGAAGAAACACCGGGGAGCTGTTTTTT; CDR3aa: CASSPPPGRNTGELFF
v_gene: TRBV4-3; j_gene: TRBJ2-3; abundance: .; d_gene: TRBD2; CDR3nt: TGCGCCAGCAGCCAAGAATGGCGGGGGGGCGCGGATACGCAGTATTTT; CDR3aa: CASSQEWRGGADTQYF
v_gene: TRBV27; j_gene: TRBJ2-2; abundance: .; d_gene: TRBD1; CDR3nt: TGTGCCAGCAGTGTATGGACAGGGTCCCACGGGGAGCTGTTTTTT; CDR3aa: CASSVWTGSHGELFF
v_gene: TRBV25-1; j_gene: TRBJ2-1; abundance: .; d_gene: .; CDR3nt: TGTGCCAGCAGTGACCCCTTCGGCCGGGGTAGCTCCTACAATGAGCAGTTCTTC; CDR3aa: CASSDPFGRGSSYNEQFF
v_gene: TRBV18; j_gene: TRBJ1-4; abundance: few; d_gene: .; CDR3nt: TGTGCCAGCTCACCAGAGAATACTAATGAAAAACTGTTTTTT; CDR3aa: CASSPENTNEKLFF